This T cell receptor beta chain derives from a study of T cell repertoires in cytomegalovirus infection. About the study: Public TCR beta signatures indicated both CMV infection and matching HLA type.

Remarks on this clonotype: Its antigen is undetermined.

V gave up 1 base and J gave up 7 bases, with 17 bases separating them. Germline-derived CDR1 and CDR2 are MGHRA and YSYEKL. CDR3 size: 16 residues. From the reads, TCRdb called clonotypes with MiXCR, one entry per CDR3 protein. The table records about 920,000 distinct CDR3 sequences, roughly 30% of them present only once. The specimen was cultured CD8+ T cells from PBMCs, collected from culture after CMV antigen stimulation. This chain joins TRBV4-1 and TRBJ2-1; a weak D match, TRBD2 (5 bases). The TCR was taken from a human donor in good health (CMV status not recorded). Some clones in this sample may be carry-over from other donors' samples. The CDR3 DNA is TGCGCCAGCAGCCAAGGGGCGGGCTTAGCTTGGAATGAGCAGTTCTTC. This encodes CASSQGAGLAWNEQFF.